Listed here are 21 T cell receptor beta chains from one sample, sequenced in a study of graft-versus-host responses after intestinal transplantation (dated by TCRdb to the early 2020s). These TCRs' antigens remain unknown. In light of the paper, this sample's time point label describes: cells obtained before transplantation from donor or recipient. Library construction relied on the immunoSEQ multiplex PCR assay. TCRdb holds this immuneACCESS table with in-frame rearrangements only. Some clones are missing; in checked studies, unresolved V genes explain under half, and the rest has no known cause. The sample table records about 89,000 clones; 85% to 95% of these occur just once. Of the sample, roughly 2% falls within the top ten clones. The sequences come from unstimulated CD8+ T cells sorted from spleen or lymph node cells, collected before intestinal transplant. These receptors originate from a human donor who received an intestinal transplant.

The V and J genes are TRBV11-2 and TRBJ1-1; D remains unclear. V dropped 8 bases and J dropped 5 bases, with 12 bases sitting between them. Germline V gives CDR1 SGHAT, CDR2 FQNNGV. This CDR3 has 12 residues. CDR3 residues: CASLLSGTEAFF. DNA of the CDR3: TGTGCCAGCCTACTGAGCGGTACTGAAGCTTTCTTT.

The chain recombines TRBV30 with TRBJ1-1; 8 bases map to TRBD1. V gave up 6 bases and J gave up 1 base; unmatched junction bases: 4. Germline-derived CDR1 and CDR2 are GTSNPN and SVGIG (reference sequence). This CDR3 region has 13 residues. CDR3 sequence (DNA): TGTGCCTGCGGACAGGGAGGGAACACTGAAGCTTTCTTT. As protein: CACGQGGNTEAFF.

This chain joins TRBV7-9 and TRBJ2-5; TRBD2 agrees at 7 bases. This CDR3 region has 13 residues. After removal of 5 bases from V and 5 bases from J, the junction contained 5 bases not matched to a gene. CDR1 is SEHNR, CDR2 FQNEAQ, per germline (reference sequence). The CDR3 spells CASSGGGRETQYF. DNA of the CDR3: TGTGCCAGCAGCGGGGGAGGGAGGGAGACCCAGTACTTC.

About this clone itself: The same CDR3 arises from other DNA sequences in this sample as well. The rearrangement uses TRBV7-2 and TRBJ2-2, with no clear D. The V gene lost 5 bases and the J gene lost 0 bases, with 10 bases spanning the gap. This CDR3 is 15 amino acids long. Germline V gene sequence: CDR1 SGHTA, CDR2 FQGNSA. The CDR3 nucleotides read TGTGCCAGCAGCCTAGAACCGGCGAACACCGGGGAGCTGTTTTTT. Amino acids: CASSLEPANTGELFF.

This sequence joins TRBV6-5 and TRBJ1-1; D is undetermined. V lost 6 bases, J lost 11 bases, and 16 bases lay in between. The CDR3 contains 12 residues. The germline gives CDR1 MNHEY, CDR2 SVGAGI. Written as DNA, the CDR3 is TGTGCCAGCAGCCCCGGCCTACAGCGGGCTTTCTTT. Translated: CASSPGLQRAFF.

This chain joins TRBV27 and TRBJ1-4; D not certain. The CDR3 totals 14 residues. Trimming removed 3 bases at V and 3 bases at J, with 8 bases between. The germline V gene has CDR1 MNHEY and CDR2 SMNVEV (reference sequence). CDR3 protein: CASSFRGSNEKLFF. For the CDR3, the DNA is TGTGCCAGCAGTTTTAGAGGATCTAATGAAAAACTGTTTTTT.

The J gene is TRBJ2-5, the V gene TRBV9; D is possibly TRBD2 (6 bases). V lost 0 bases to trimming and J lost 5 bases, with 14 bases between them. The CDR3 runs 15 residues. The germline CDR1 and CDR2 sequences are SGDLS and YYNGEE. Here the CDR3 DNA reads TGTGCCAGCAGCGTAGCAGGAGGGGCCGGGGAGACCCAGTACTTC. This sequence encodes CASSVAGGAGETQYF.

CDR3 sequence reads: CAWSPRDRGYEQYF. CDR3 coding DNA: TGTGCCTGGAGCCCGAGGGACAGGGGCTACGAGCAGTACTTC. The chain has TRBV30 and TRBJ2-7; TRBD1 agrees at 10 bases. Germline lookup yields CDR1 GTSNPN and CDR2 SVGIG (reference sequence). V lost 3 bases to trimming and J lost 3 bases; unmatched junction nucleotides: 5. The CDR3 length is 14 residues.

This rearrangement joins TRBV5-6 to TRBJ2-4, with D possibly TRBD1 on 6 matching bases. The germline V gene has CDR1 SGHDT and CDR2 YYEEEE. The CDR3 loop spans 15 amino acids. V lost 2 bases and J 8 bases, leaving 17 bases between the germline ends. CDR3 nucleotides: TGTGCCAGCAGCTTAGGGTACAGGGTTAAAGACATTCAGTACTTC. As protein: CASSLGYRVKDIQYF.

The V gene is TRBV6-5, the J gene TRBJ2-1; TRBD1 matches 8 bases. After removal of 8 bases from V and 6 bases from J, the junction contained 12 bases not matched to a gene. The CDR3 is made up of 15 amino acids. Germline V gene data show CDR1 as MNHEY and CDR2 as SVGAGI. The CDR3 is CASGEWTGLINEQFF. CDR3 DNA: TGTGCCAGCGGAGAATGGACAGGGCTTATCAATGAGCAGTTCTTC.

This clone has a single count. CDR3 sequence (DNA): TGTGCCAGCAGCTATATGGGGCCTTTGGACACTGAAGCTTTCTTT. Protein: CASSYMGPLDTEAFF. The chain couples TRBV7-9 to TRBJ1-1, with a weak D call TRBD1 (5 bases). This CDR3 region has 15 residues. Germline-derived CDR1 and CDR2 are SEHNR and FQNEAQ (reference sequence). The ends were cut back, 4 bases at V and 3 bases at J, with 15 bases in the middle.

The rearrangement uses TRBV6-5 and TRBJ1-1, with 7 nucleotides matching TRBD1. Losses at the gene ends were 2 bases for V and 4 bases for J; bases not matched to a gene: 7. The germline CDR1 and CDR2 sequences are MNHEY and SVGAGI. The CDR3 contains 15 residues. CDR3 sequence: CASSYRQGVSTEAFF. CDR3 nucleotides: TGTGCCAGCAGTTACAGGCAGGGGGTGAGCACTGAAGCTTTCTTT.

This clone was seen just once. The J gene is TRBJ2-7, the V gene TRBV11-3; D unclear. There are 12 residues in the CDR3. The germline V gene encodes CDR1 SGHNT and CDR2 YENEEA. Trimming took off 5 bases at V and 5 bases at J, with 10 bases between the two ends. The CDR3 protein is CASSESEDEQYF. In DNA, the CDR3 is TGTGCCAGCAGCGAATCAGAGGACGAGCAGTACTTC.

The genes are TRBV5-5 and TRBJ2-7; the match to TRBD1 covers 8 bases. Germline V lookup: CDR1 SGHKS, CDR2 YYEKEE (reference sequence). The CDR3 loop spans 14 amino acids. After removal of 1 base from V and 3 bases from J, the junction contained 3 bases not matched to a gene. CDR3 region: CASSLTGGNYEQYF. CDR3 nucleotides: TGTGCCAGCAGCTTGACAGGGGGTAACTACGAGCAGTACTTC.

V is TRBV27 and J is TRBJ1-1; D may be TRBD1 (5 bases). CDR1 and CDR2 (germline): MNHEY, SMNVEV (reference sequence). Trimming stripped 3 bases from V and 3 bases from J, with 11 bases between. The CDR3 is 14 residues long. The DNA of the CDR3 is TGTGCCAGCAGTTTCCGGGGGTGGGACACTGAAGCTTTCTTT. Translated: CASSFRGWDTEAFF.

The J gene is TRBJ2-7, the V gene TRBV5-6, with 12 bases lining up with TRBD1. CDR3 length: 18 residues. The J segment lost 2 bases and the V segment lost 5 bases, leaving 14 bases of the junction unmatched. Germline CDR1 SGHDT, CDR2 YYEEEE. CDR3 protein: CASRAGTGGLPATYEQYF. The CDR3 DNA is TGTGCCAGCAGGGCCGGGACAGGGGGCCTCCCGGCTACCTACGAGCAGTACTTC. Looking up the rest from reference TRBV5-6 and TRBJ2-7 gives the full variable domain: DAGVTQSPTHLIKTRGQQVTLRCSPKSGHDTVSWYQQALGQGPQFIFQYYEEEERQRGNFPDRFSGHQFPNYSSELNVNALLLGDSALYLCASRAGTGGLPATYEQYFGPGTRLTVT.

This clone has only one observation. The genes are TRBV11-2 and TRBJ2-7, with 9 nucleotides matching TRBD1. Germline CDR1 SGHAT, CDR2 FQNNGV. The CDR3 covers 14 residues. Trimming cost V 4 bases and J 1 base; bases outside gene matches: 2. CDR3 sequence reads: CASSWGTGSYEQYF. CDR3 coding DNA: TGTGCCAGCAGCTGGGGGACAGGGTCCTACGAGCAGTACTTC.

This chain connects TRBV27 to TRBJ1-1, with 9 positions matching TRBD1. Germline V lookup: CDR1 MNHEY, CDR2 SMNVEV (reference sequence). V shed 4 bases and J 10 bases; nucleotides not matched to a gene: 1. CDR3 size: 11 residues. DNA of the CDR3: TGTGCCAGCAGTTCGACAGGGGGAGCTTTCTTT. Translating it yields CASSSTGGAFF.

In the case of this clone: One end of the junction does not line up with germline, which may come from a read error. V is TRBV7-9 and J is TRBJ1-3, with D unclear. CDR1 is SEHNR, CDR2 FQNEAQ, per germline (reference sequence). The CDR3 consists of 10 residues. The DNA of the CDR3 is TGTGCCAGCAATGGAGACACCATATATTTT. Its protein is CASNGDTIYF.

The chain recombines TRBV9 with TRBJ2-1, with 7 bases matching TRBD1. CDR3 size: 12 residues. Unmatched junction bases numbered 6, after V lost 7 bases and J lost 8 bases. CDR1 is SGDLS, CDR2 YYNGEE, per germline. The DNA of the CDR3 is TGTGCCAGCCAGGGGGTCCAGGATGAGCAGTTCTTC. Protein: CASQGVQDEQFF.

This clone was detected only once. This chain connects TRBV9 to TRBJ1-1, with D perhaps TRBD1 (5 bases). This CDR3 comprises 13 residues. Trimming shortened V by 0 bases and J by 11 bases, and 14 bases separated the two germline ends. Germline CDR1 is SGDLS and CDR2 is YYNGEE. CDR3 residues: CASSVDSPGVAFF. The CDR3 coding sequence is TGTGCCAGCAGCGTAGACTCTCCGGGGGTCGCTTTCTTT.